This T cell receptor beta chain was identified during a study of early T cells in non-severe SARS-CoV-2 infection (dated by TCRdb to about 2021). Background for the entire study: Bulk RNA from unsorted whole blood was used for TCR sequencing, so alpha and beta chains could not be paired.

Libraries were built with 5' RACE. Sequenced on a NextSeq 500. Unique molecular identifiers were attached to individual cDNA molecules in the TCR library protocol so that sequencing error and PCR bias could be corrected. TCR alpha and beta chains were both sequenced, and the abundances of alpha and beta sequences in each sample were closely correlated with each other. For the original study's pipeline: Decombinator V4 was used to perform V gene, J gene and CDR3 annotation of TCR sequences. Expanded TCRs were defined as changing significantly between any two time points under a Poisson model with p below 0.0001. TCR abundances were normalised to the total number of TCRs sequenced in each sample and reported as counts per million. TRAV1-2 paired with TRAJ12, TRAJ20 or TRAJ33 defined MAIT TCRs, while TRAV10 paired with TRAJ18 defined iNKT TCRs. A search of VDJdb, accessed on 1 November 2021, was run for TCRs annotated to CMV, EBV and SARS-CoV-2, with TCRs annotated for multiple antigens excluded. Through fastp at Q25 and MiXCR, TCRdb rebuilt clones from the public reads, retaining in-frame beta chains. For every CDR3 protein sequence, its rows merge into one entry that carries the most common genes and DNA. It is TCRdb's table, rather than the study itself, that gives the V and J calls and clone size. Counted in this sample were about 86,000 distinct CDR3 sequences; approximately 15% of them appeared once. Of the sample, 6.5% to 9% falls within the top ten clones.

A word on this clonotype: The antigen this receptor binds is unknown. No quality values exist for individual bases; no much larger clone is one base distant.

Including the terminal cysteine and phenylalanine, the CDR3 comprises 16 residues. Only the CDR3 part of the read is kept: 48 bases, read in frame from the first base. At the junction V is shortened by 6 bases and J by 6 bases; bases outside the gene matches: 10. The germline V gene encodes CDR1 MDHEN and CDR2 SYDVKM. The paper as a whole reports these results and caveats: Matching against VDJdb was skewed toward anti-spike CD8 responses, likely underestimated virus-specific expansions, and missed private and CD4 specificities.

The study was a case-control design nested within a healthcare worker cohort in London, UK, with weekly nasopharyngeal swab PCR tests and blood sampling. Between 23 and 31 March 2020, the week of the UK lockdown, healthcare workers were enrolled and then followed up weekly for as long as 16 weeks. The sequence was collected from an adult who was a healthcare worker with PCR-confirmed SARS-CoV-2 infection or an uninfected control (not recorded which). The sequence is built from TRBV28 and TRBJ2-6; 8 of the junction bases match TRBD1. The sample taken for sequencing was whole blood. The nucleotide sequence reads TGTGCCAGCAGCAGGTCGGGACAGGCAATGGCCAACGTCCTGACTTTC. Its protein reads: CASSRSGQAMANVLTF.